A selection of T cell receptor beta chains follows, all from one sample in a study of blood T cell repertoires in COVID-19. Generated by immunoSEQ multiplex PCR, the TCRdb table keeps only in-frame clones and is missing some. The sample holds some 140,000 clones, around 85% seen once. Sequencing was done on a sample of peripheral blood. The receptors shown here come from a man in his sixties with COVID-19, enrolled during active disease. CDR3s include the opening cysteine and the closing phenylalanine or tryptophan. D genes are given only for firm matches. For some rows the clone size is stated as once, few or many, or as a class when expanded; others skip it.

CDR3	DNA	D	size	V	J
CASRDRTFAGAFF	TGTGCCAGCAGGGATCGGACTTTCGCTGGAGCTTTCTTT	.	.	TRBV6-5	TRBJ1-1
CASSARTSGTYEQYF	TGCGCCAGCAGCGCTCGGACTAGCGGTACCTACGAGCAGTACTTC	TRBD2	.	TRBV5-1	TRBJ2-7
CASRTGLAGQETQYF	TGTGCCAGCAGAACGGGACTAGCGGGGCAAGAGACCCAGTACTTC	TRBD2	.	TRBV6-5	TRBJ2-5
CASKQGTGGFDGYTF	TGTGCCAGCAAACAAGGGACAGGGGGATTTGATGGCTACACCTTC	TRBD1	.	TRBV6-5	TRBJ1-2
CASSQESGRGFSNQPQHF	TGTGCCAGCAGCCAAGAAAGCGGCAGGGGTTTCTCCAATCAGCCCCAGCATTTT	.	.	TRBV4-2	TRBJ1-5
CASSLAGGPYEQYF	TGTGCCAGCAGCTTAGCGGGAGGGCCCTACGAGCAGTACTTC	TRBD2	.	TRBV7-2	TRBJ2-7
CASSEVDRVLFNEQFF	TGTGCCAGCAGTGAGGTAGACAGGGTTCTCTTCAATGAGCAGTTCTTC	TRBD1	.	TRBV6-1	TRBJ2-1
CASSLGRGREKLFF	TGCGCCAGCAGCTTGGGCAGGGGGCGAGAAAAACTGTTTTTT	TRBD1	.	TRBV5-1	TRBJ1-4
CAISDPTGGREKLFF	TGTGCCATCAGTGACCCAACAGGGGGGCGTGAAAAACTGTTTTTT	TRBD1	.	TRBV10-3	TRBJ1-4
CASSLAPTGGGYGYTF	TGCGCCAGCAGCTTGGCCCCGACAGGGGGCGGCTATGGCTACACCTTC	TRBD1	few	TRBV5-1	TRBJ1-2
CASSLGQTTGELFF	TGTGCCAGCTCACTGGGACAGACCACCGGGGAGCTGTTTTTT	TRBD1	.	TRBV18	TRBJ2-2
CATATSNYEQYF	TGTGCCACCGCAACCTCTAACTACGAGCAGTACTTC	.	.	TRBV24-1	TRBJ2-7
CASSQDGGGAGETQYF	TGTGCCAGCAGCCAAGACGGAGGGGGGGCCGGAGAGACCCAGTACTTC	.	.	TRBV3-1/TRBV3-2	TRBJ2-5
CSVGEGNGYTF	TGCAGCGTTGGGGAGGGAAACGGCTACACCTTC	.	.	TRBV29-1	TRBJ1-2
CASSYAGTPSYEQYF	TGTGCCAGCAGTTACGCTGGGACTCCCTCCTACGAGCAGTACTTC	.	once	TRBV6-5	TRBJ2-7
CASSQGVGQGRTGELFF	TGTGCCAGCAGCCAGGGGGTAGGACAGGGAAGGACCGGGGAGCTGTTTTTT	TRBD1	once	TRBV7-6	TRBJ2-2
CASSYGGGRTDTQYF	TGTGCCAGCAGTTACGGCGGGGGGAGAACAGATACGCAGTATTTT	TRBD2	.	TRBV6-2/TRBV6-3	TRBJ2-3
CASSQEQTGGQIYEQYF	TGTGCCAGCAGCCAAGAACAAACAGGGGGCCAAATATACGAGCAGTACTTC	TRBD1	few	TRBV3-1/TRBV3-2	TRBJ2-7
CASSHELAGGGTQYF	TGCGCCAGCAGCCATGAACTAGCGGGAGGAGGGACCCAGTACTTC	TRBD2	.	TRBV4-1	TRBJ2-5
CASSQGLASNSPLHF	TGTGCCAGCAGCCAAGGTCTGGCAAGTAATTCACCCCTCCACTTT	.	few	TRBV14	TRBJ1-6
CASSQGRAQPQHF	TGTGCCAGCAGCCAGGGCAGGGCCCAGCCCCAGCATTTT	.	.	TRBV14	TRBJ1-5
CASSQGRASNYGYTF	TGTGCCAGCAGCCAAGGGAGGGCGTCTAACTATGGCTACACCTTC	.	.	TRBV14	TRBJ1-2
CASSPGLYGYTF	TGTGCCAGCAGCCCGGGTTTGTATGGCTACACCTTC	.	.	TRBV3-1/TRBV3-2	TRBJ1-2
CATSRGGTGGFRTEAFF	TGTGCCACCAGCAGAGGTGGGACAGGGGGCTTTAGGACTGAAGCTTTCTTT	TRBD1	.	TRBV15	TRBJ1-1